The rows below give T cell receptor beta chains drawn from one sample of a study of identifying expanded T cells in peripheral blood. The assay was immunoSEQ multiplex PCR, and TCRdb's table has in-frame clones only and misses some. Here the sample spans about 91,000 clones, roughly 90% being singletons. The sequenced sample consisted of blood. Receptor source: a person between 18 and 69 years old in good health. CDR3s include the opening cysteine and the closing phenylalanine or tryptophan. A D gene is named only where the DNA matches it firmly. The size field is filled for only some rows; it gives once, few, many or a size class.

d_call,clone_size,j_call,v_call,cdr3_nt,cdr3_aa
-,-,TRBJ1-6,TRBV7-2,TGTGCCAGCAGCTTAGTGGGTCTGGGAATTTCACCCCTCCACTTT,CASSLVGLGISPLHF
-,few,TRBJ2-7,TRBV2,TGTGCCAGCAGTGACGACGAGCAGTACTTC,CASSDDEQYF
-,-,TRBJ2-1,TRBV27,TGTGCCAGCGGACCCTCTCAGTTCTTC,CASGPSQFF
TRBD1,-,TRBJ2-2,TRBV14,TGTGCCAGCAGCCAAGATTTTCTAGCAGGGGGCTATGGCGGGGAGCTGTTTTTT,CASSQDFLAGGYGGELFF
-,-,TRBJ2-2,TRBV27,TGTGCCAGCAGAAGTAGCGGCGCGAACACCGGGGAGCTGTTTTTT,CASRSSGANTGELFF
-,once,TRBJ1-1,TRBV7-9,TGTGCCAGCAGCTTACACAGTGAGAACACTGAAGCTTTCTTT,CASSLHSENTEAFF
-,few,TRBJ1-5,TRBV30,TGTGCCTGGAGTGAAGGGACCCAGCCCCAGCATTTT,CAWSEGTQPQHF
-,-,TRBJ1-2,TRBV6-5,TGTGCCAGCAGTTCAGTAGACAGCTATGGCTACACCTTC,CASSSVDSYGYTF
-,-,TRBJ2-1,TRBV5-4,TGTGCCAGCAGCTTGGTGGGCAGGACAACCTACAATGAGCAGTTCTTC,CASSLVGRTTYNEQFF
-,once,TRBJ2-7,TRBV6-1,TGTGCCAGCAGTGAAGACGGGGCGCGATACGAGCAGTACTTC,CASSEDGARYEQYF
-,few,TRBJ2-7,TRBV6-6,TGTGCCAGCACCGGATCAATCTACGAGCAGTACTTC,CASTGSIYEQYF
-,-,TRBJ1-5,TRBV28,TGTGCCAGCACCAGGAGTGGGCGGAATCAGCCCCAGCATTTT,CASTRSGRNQPQHF
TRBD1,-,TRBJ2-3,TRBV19,TGTGCCAGTAGTAGACTCCGGGACAGGGTCAGCACAGATACGCAGTATTTT,CASSRLRDRVSTDTQYF
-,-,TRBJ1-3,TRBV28,TGTGCCAGCAGTCCCTTGGATGAGACGGAATACGGAAACACCATATATTTT,CASSPLDETEYGNTIYF
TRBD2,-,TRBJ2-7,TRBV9,TGTGCCAGCAGCGTTGGGACTACCTACGAGCAGTACTTC,CASSVGTTYEQYF
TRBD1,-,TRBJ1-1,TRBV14,TGTGCCAGCAGCCGCGGACAGGCCATAGAGGACACTGAAGCTTTCTTT,CASSRGQAIEDTEAFF
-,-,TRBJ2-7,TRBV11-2,TGTGCCAGCGCCGTATGGTCCTACGAGCAGTACTTC,CASAVWSYEQYF
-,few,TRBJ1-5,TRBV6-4,TGTGCCAGCAGTGAGGTGGCAGGGAACAATCAGCCCCAGCATTTT,CASSEVAGNNQPQHF
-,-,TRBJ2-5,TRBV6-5,TGTGCCAGCAGTTACTCGACAGGACTACAAGAGACCCAGTACTTC,CASSYSTGLQETQYF
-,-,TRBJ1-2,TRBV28,TGTGCCAGCAGTTCGGGGACGGTTTATGGCTACACCTTC,CASSSGTVYGYTF
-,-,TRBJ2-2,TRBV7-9,TGTGCCAGCAGCTCAAAGGCAACGAACACCGGGGAGCTGTTTTTT,CASSSKATNTGELFF
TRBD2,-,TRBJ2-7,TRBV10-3,TGTGCCATCAGTGTCGGACTAGCGGGTCTTTCCTACGAGCAGTACTTC,CAISVGLAGLSYEQYF
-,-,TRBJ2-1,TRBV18,TGTGCCAGCGGAGGACTAACCTCCTACAATGAGCAGTTCTTC,CASGGLTSYNEQFF
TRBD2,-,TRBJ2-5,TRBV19,TGTGCCAGTATGTTAGCGGGAGGTGGTGAGACCCAGTACTTC,CASMLAGGGETQYF
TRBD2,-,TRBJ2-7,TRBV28,TGTGCCAGCAGTTTATGGGGCGGGAGGGGAGACGAGCAGTACTTC,CASSLWGGRGDEQYF
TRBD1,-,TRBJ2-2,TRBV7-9,TGTGCCAGCAGCTTAAACAGGGGATCGCTGTTTTTT,CASSLNRGSLFF
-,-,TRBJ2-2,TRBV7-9,TGTGCCGGGAACCGGGTGAACACCGGGGAGCTGTTTTTT,CAGNRVNTGELFF
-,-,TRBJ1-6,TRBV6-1,TGTGCCAGCACGTGGCTGGGGGCCGCAAGTTCACCCCTCCACTTT,CASTWLGAASSPLHF
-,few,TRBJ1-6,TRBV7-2,TGTGCCAGCAGCTTAGACCCCTTGACACCCCTCCACTTT,CASSLDPLTPLHF
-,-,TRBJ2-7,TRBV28,TGTGCCAGCAGTTTGTCGGACAGCGAGATCTACGAGCAGTACTTC,CASSLSDSEIYEQYF
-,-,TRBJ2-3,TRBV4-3,TGCGCCAGCAGCCAAGATGAGAGGACAGCTCCCACAGATACGCAGTATTTT,CASSQDERTAPTDTQYF
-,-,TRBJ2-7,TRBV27,TGTGCCAGCAGTTTATCCAGCAGGAGCTCCTACGAGCAGTACTTC,CASSLSSRSSYEQYF
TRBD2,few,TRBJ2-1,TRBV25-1,TGTGCCAGACGGACTAGCCCCTACAATGAGCAGTTCTTC,CARRTSPYNEQFF
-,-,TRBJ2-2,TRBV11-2,TGTGCCAGCGGCCAACAGGGTGTAGACACCGGGGAGCTGTTTTTT,CASGQQGVDTGELFF
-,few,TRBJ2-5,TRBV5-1,TGCGCCAGCAGCTTGGAGGAGACCCAGTACTTC,CASSLEETQYF
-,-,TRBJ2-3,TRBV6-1,TGTGCCAGCAGTGTTCGGGACATTATCACAGATACGCAGTATTTT,CASSVRDIITDTQYF
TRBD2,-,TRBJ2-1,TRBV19,TGTGCCAGTAGTATAACGCGGGGGGGCCCCGGCAATGAGCAGTTCTTC,CASSITRGGPGNEQFF
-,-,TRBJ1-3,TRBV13,TGTGCCAGCAGCTCTCAGGGAAACACCATATATTTT,CASSSQGNTIYF
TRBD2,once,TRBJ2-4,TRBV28,TGTGCCAGCAGTTTGGGGACTAGCGGGAGGGCCCAAAACATTCAGTACTTC,CASSLGTSGRAQNIQYF
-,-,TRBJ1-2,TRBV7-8,TGTGCCAGCAGCTTAGATCCAGGGGGCTACACCTTC,CASSLDPGGYTF
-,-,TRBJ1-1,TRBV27,TGTGCCAGCCACCCCACAGGGAACACTGAAGCTTTCTTT,CASHPTGNTEAFF
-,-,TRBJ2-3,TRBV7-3,TGTGCCAGCAGCTTTTGGGGACTCAGCACAGATACGCAGTATTTT,CASSFWGLSTDTQYF
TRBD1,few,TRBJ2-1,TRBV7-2,TGTGCCAGCAGCCCTCCCGGGACAGGGGTTAATGAGCAGTTCTTC,CASSPPGTGVNEQFF
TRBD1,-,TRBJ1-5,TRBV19,TGTGCCAGTAGTATAGGCAGGGGGTACAATCAGCCCCAGCATTTT,CASSIGRGYNQPQHF
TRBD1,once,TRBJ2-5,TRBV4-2,TGTGCCAGCAGCCCCACCAACCCAGGGGGCCTCAAGACCCAGTACTTC,CASSPTNPGGLKTQYF